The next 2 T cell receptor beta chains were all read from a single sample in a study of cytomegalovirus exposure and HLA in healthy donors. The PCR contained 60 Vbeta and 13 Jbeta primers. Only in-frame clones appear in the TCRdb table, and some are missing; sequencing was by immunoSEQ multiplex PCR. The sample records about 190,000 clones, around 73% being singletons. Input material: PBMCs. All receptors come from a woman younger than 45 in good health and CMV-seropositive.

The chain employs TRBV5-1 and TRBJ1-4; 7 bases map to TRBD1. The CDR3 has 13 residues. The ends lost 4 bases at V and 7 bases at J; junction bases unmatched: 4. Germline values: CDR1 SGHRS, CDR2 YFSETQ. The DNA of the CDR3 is TGCGCCAGCAGCCCCCGGGACAGTGAAAAACTGTTTTTT. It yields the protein CASSPRDSEKLFF.

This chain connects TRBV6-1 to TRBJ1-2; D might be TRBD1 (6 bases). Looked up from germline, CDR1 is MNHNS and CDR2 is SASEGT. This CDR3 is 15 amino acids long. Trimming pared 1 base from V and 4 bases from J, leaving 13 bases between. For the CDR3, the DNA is TGTGCCAGCAGTGAAGTTGCAGGGGCCGCCTATGGCTACACCTTC. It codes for CASSEVAGAAYGYTF.